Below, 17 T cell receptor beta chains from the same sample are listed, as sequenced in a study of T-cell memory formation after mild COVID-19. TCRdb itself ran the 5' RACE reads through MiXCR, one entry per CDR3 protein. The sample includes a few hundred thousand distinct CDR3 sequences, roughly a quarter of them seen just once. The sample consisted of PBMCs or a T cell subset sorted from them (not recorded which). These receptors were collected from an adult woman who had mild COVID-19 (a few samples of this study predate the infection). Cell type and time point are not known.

The CDR3 sequence: CASRVISTGLNTEAFF. As DNA, the CDR3 is TGTGCCAGCAGGGTAATCAGCACAGGGCTGAACACTGAAGCTTTCTTT. The J gene is TRBJ1-1, the V gene TRBV6-1; perhaps TRBD1 as D (6 bases). V shed 6 bases and J shed 0 bases, with 17 bases lying between them. Germline CDR1 MNHNS, CDR2 SASEGT. The CDR3 has 16 residues.

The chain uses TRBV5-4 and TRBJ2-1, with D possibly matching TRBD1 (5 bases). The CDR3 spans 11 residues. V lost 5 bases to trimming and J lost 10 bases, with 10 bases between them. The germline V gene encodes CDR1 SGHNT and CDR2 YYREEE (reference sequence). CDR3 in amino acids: CASSKGWEQFF. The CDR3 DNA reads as TGTGCCAGCAGTAAGGGGTGGGAGCAGTTCTTC.

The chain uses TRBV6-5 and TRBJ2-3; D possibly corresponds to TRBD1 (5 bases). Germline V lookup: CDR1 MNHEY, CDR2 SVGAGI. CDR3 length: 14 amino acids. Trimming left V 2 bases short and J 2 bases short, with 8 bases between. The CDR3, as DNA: TGTGCCAGCAGTTACGGACAAAACACAGATACGCAGTATTTT. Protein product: CASSYGQNTDTQYF.

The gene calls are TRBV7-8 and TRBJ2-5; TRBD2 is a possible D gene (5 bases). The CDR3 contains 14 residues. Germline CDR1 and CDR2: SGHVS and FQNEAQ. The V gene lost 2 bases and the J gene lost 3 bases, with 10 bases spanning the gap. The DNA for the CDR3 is TGTGCCAGCAGCTTATTGGGAGCAGAAGAGACCCAGTACTTC. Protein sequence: CASSLLGAEETQYF. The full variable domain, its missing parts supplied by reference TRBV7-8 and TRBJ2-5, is GAGVSQSPRYKVAKRGQDVALRCDPISGHVSLFWYQQALGQGPEFLTYFQNEAQLDKSGLPSDRFFAERPEGSVSTLKIQRTQQEDSAVYLCASSLLGAEETQYFGPGTRLLVL.

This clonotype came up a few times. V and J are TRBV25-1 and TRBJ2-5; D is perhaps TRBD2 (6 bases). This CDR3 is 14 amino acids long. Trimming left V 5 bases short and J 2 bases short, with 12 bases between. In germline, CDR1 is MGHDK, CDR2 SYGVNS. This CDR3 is CASSSLGLQETQYF. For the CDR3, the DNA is TGTGCCAGCAGTTCATTGGGACTGCAAGAGACCCAGTACTTC.

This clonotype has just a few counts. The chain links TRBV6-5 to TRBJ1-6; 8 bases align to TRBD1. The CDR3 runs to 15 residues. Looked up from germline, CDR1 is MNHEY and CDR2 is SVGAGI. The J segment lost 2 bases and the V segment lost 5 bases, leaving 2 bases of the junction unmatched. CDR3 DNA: TGTGCCAGCAGTGGGACAGGCACCTATAATTCACCCCTCCACTTT. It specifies CASSGTGTYNSPLHF.

The CDR3 reads CASSGTPGWQFF. The CDR3 coding sequence is TGTGCCAGCAGTGGGACTCCTGGGTGGCAGTTCTTC. The rearrangement joins TRBV12-3 or TRBV12-4 to TRBJ2-1, with a weak D call TRBD2 (6 bases). CDR3 size: 12 residues. V was trimmed by 5 bases and J by 12 bases, leaving 14 bases between them.

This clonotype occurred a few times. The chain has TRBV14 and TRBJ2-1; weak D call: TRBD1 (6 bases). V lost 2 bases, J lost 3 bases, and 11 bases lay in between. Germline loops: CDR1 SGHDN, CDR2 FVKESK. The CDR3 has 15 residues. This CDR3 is CASSQTRGYYNEQFF. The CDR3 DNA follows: TGTGCCAGCAGCCAAACCAGGGGATACTACAATGAGCAGTTCTTC.

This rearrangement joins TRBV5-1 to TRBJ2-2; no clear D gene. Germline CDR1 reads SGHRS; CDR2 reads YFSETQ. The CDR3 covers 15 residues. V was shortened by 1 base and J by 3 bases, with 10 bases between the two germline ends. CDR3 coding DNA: TGCGCCAGCAGCTTGTTTGGGCCAGACACCGGGGAGCTGTTTTTT. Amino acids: CASSLFGPDTGELFF.

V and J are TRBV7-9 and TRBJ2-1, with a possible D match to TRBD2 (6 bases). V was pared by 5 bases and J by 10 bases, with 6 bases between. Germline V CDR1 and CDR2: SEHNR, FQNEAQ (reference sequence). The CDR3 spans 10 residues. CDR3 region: CASSGGEQFF. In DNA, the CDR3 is TGTGCCAGCAGCGGGGGGGAGCAGTTCTTC.

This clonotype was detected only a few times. CDR3 amino acids: CSARDQGTSSAEAFF. The CDR3 region has the DNA TGCAGTGCTAGAGATCAGGGGACCTCGAGCGCTGAAGCTTTCTTT. The chain is built from TRBV20-1 and TRBJ1-1, with D possibly matching TRBD1 (6 bases). This CDR3 region has 15 residues. CDR1 DFQATT and CDR2 SNEGSKA come from the germline V gene (reference sequence). Trimming pared 0 bases from V and 6 bases from J, leaving 17 bases between.

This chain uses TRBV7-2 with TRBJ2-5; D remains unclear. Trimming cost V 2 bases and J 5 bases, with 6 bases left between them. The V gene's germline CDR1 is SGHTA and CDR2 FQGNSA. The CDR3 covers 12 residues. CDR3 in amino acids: CASSLKRETQYF. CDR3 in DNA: TGTGCCAGCAGCTTAAAGCGCGAGACCCAGTACTTC.

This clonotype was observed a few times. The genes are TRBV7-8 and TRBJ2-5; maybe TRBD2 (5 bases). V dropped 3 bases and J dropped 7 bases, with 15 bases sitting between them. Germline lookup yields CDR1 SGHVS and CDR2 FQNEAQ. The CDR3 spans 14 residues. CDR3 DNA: TGTGCCAGCAGCTTCTTGGAGGCTATACCGACCCAGTACTTC. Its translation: CASSFLEAIPTQYF.

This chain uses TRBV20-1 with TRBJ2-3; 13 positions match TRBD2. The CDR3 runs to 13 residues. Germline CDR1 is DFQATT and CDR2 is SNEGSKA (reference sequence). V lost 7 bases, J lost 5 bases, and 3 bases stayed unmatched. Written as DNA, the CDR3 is TGCAGTGGGACTAGCGGGGGATTAGATACGCAGTATTTT. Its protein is CSGTSGGLDTQYF.

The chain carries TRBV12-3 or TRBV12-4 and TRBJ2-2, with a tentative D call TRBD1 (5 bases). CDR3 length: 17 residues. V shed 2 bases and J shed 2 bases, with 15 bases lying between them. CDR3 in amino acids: CASSLPVTVSNTGELFF. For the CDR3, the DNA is TGTGCCAGCAGTTTACCGGTGACAGTAAGCAACACCGGGGAGCTGTTTTTT.

For the CDR3, the DNA is TGTGCCAGCAGCCAAGAAGTTGGGGCCTACAATGAGCAGTTCTTC. It encodes CASSQEVGAYNEQFF. V is TRBV4-2 and J is TRBJ2-1, with D hard to call. This CDR3 spans 15 amino acids. In germline, CDR1 is LGHNA, CDR2 YNFKEQ. V dropped 0 bases and J dropped 2 bases, with 8 bases sitting between them.

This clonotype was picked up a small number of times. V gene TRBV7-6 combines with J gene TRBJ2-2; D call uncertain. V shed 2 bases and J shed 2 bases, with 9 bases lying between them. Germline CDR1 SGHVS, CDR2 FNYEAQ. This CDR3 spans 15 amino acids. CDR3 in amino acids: CASSLPEFNTGELFF. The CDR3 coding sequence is TGTGCCAGCAGCTTACCTGAGTTTAACACCGGGGAGCTGTTTTTT.